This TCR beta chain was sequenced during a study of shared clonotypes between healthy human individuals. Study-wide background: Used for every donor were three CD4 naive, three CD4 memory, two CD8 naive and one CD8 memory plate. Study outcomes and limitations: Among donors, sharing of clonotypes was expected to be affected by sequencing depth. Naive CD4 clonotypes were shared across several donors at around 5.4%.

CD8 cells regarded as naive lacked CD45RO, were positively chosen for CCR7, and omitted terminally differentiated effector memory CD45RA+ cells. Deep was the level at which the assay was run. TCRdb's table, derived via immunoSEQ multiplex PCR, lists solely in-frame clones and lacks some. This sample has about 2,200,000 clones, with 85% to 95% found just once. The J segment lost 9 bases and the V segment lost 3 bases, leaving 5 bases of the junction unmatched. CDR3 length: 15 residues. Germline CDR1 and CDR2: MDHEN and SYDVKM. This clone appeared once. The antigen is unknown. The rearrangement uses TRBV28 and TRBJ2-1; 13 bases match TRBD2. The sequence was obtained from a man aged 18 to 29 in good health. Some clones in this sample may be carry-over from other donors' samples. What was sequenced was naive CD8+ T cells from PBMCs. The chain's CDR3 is CASSLVGLAGFEQFF. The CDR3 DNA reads TGTGCCAGCAGTTTGGTGGGACTAGCGGGATTTGAGCAGTTCTTC. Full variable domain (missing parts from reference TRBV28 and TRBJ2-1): DVKVTQSSRYLVKRTGEKVFLECVQDMDHENMFWYRQDPGLGLRLIYFSYDVKMKEKGDIPEGYSVSREKKERFSLILESASTNQTSMYLCASSLVGLAGFEQFFGPGTRLTVL.